The text below deals with one T cell receptor (beta chain). These data are taken from a study of T cells in Graves' hyperthyroidism and ophthalmopathy. Absence of ophthalmopathy progression within 18 months defined stable Graves' hyperthyroidism. CDR1 is MNHEY, CDR2 SVGAGI, per germline. CDR3 length equals 15 residues. Deletions cut 0 bases from V and 4 bases from J, with 9 bases between. Template material for amplifying TCR beta CDR3 regions consisted of RNA transcripts. Initially, a first-round RT-PCR of the TCR CDR3 employed the HTBI primer set. TCRdb analysed the multiplex PCR reads with MiXCR anew, one entry per CDR3 protein. This sample carries about 740,000 distinct CDR3 sequences, approximately 14% of them seen once, and the ten largest clones take around 9.6%.

The origin of this receptor is a woman under 30 with Graves' hyperthyroidism. The sequenced sample consisted of blood. The J gene is TRBJ1-4, the V gene TRBV6-5; D unclear. CDR3 loop: CASSYSRVLNEKLFF. CDR3 nucleotide sequence: TGTGCCAGCAGTTACTCTCGAGTACTTAATGAAAAACTGTTTTTT.